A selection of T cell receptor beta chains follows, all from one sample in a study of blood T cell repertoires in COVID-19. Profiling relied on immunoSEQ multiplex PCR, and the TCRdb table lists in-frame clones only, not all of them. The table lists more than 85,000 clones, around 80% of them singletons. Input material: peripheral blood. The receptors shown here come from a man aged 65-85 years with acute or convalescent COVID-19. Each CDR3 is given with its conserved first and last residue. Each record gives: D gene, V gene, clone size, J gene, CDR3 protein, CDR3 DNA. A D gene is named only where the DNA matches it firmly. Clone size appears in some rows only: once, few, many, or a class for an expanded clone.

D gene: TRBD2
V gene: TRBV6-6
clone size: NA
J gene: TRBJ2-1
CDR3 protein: CASSRLREGPDEQFF
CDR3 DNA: TGTGCCAGCAGTCGTCTGAGGGAGGGCCCCGATGAGCAGTTCTTC

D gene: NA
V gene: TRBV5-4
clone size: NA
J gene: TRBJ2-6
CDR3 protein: CASSQGHARPSGANVLTF
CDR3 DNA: TGTGCCAGCAGCCAGGGACACGCTCGTCCCTCTGGGGCCAACGTCCTGACTTTC

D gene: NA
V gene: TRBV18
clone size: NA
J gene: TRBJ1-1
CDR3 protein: CASSPPSGALNTEAFF
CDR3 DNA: TGTGCCAGCTCACCACCATCAGGGGCGCTGAACACTGAAGCTTTCTTT

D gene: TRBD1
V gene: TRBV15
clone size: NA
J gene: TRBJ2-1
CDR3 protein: CATSRGGQGAGNEQFF
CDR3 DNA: TGTGCCACCAGCAGAGGGGGGCAGGGGGCAGGGAATGAGCAGTTCTTC

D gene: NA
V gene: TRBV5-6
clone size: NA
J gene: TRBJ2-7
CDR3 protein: CASSDSGTPEIW
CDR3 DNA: TGTGCCAGCAGCGATTCCGGGACACCGGAAATCTGG

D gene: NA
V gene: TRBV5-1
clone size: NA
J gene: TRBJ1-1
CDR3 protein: CASSLTRVNTEAFF
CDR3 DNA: TGCGCCAGCAGCTTGACCAGGGTTAACACTGAAGCTTTCTTT

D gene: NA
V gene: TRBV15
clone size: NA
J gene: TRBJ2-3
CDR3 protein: CATSTRTVSGRMQYF
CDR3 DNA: TGTGCCACCAGCACCAGGACAGTCTCCGGTCGGATGCAGTATTTT

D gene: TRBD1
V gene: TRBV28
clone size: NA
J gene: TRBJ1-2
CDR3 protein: CASRGQGLRGYGYTF
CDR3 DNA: TGTGCCAGCAGGGGACAGGGCCTAAGGGGGTATGGCTACACCTTC

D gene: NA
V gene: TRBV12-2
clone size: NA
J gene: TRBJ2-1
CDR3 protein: CAPPRRKCTPEQFF
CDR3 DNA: TGTGCACCCCCGAGGAGGAAGTGCACCCCTGAGCAGTTCTTC

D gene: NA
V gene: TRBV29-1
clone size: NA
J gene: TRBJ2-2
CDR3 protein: CSVDRRANTGELFF
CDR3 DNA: TGCAGCGTTGATAGGAGGGCAAACACCGGGGAGCTGTTTTTT

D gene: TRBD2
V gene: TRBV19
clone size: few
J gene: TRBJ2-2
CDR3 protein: CASKPGGTPILNTGELFF
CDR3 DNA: TGTGCCAGTAAACCGGGAGGTACTCCTATTCTGAACACCGGGGAGCTGTTTTTT

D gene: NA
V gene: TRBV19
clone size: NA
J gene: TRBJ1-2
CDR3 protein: CASSRNWSGYTF
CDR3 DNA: TGTGCCAGTAGTAGGAATTGGAGTGGCTACACCTTC

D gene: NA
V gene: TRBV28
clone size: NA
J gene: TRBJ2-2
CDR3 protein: CASSLMTVGNTGELFF
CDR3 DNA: TGTGCCAGCAGTCTAATGACAGTCGGGAACACCGGGGAGCTGTTTTTT

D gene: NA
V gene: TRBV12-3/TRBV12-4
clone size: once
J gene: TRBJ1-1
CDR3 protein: CASSLGAVAEAFF
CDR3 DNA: TGTGCCAGCAGTTTAGGGGCCGTGGCTGAAGCTTTCTTT

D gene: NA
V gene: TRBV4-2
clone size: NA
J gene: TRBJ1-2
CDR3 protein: CASSQGRVGDYGYTF
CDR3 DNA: TGTGCCAGCAGCCAGGGCAGGGTTGGTGACTATGGCTACACCTTC

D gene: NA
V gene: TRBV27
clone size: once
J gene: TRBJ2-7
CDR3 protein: CASSRGQTLSYEQYF
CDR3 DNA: TGTGCCAGCAGCCGAGGACAGACTCTTTCCTACGAGCAGTACTTC

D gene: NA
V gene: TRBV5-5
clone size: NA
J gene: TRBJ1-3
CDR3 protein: CASGLDSFSGNTIYF
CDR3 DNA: TGTGCCAGCGGTCTGGACAGTTTCTCTGGAAACACCATATATTTT

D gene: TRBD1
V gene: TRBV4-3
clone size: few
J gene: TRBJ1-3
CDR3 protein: CASSQELYRGQGNTIYF
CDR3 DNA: TGCGCCAGCAGCCAAGAACTCTACAGGGGGCAAGGAAACACCATATATTTT

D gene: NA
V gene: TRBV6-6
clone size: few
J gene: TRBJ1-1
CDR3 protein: CASAYPQLTEAFF
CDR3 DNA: TGTGCCAGCGCCTATCCTCAATTGACTGAAGCTTTCTTT

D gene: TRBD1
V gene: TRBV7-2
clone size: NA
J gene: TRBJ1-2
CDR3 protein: CASSFRPGTGEGGYTF
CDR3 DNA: TGTGCCAGCAGCTTCCGTCCCGGGACAGGGGAAGGTGGCTACACCTTC

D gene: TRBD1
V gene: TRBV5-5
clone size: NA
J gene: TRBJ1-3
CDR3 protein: CASSQVTGGDTIYF
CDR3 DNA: TGTGCCAGCAGCCAGGTTACAGGGGGAGACACCATATATTTT

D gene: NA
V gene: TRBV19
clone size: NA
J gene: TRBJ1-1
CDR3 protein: CASSIMRENTEAFF
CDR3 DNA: TGTGCCAGTAGTATAATGAGGGAGAACACTGAAGCTTTCTTT

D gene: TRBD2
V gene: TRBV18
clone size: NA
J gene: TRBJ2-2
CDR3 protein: CASSSVAGTRELFF
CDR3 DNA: TGTGCCAGCTCTTCCGTAGCGGGAACGCGGGAGCTGTTTTTT

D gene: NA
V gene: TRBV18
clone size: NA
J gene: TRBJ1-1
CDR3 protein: CASSRSVREVNTEAFF
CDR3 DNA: TGTGCCAGCTCACGCTCAGTCAGGGAGGTGAACACTGAAGCTTTCTTT

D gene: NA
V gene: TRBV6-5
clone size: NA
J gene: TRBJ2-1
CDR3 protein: CASTQGAYNEQFF
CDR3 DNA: TGTGCCAGCACCCAAGGAGCCTACAATGAGCAGTTCTTC

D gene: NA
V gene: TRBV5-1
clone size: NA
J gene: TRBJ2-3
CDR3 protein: CASSLAGGSQDTQYF
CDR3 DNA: TGCGCCAGCAGCTTGGCTGGGGGGAGTCAAGATACGCAGTATTTT

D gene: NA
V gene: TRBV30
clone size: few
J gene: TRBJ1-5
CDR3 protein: CAWNLGGDHQPQHF
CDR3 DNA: TGTGCCTGGAACCTAGGCGGGGACCATCAGCCCCAGCATTTT

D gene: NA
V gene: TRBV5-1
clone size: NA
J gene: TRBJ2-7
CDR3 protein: CASSLAASYEQYF
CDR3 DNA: TGCGCCAGCAGCTTAGCAGCGTCCTACGAGCAGTACTTC

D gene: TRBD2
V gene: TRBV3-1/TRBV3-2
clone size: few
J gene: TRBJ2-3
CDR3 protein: CASSQREAGASDTQYF
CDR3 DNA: TGTGCCAGCAGCCAACGGGAAGCGGGGGCCTCAGATACGCAGTATTTT

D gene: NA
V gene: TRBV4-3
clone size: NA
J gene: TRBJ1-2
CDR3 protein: CASSQGGHTSYGYTF
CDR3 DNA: TGCGCCAGCAGCCAAGGAGGGCATACGTCTTATGGCTACACCTTC

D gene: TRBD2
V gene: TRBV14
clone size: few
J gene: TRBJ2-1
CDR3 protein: CASSQYTSGVPGEQFF
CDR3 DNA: TGTGCCAGCAGCCAATATACTAGCGGGGTCCCGGGCGAGCAGTTCTTC

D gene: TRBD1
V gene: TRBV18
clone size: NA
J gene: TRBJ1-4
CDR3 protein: CASSRSGQGNEKLFF
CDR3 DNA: TGTGCCAGCTCCCGCTCGGGACAGGGGAATGAAAAACTGTTTTTT

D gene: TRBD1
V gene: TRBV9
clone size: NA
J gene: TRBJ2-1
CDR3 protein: CASSAGQGHYNEQFF
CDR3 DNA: TGTGCCAGCAGCGCCGGACAGGGGCACTACAATGAGCAGTTCTTC

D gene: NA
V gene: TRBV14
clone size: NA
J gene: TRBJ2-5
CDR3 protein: CASSQDWQTQYF
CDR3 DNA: TGTGCCAGCAGCCAAGATTGGCAGACCCAGTACTTC

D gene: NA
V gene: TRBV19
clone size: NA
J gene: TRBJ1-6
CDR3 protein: CASSIGRLNSPLHF
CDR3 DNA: TGTGCCAGTAGTATTGGCCGTTTAAATTCACCCCTCCACTTT